This T cell receptor (beta chain) was retrieved from a study of response to subunit inactivated influenza vaccine. Study observations and caveats: It was suggested by the authors that few new T cells are recruited by each seasonal influenza vaccination.

TCRdb reprocessed the RT-PCR reads with MiXCR, giving one entry per CDR3 protein. The sample has about 160,000 distinct CDR3 sequences, approximately 11% seen once. Germline V lookup: CDR1 SGHRS, CDR2 YFSETQ. This CDR3 contains 14 residues. Trimming removed 5 bases from V and 4 bases from J; junction bases left unmatched: 5. This clonotype was detected a few times. Its cognate antigen is unknown. V usage is TRBV5-1 and J usage is TRBJ1-2; TRBD1 matches 10 bases. The source material was non-naive T cells sorted from PBMCs, sampled about 6 weeks after vaccination. This sequence was found in a man aged 45-65 years who received an inactivated influenza vaccine. The chain's CDR3 is CASSFGQGGYGYTF. CDR3 bases: TGCGCCAGCAGTTTTGGACAGGGGGGCTATGGCTACACCTTC. The full variable domain, in which reference TRBV5-1 and TRBJ1-2 provide the parts outside the CDR3, is KAGVTQTPRYLIKTRGQQVTLSCSPISGHRSVSWYQQTPGQGLQFLFEYFSETQRNKGNFPGRFSGRQFSNSRSEMNVSTLELGDSALYLCASSFGQGGYGYTFGSGTRLTVV.